The 29 T cell receptor beta chains below come from one sample, sequenced in a study of T cells in Graves' hyperthyroidism and ophthalmopathy. The TCR beta CDR3 regions underwent amplification using RNA transcripts as the source. TCR CDR3 underwent first-round RT-PCR with the HTBI primer set. TCRdb independently ran MiXCR on the multiplex PCR reads; one entry per CDR3 protein. The sample includes about 290,000 distinct CDR3 sequences, roughly 15% of them seen just once. The specimen was blood. The receptors come from a woman between 35 and 50 years old with Graves' hyperthyroidism.

This clonotype was found many times. The chain has TRBV11-1 and TRBJ1-1; D is ambiguous. CDR1 is SGHAT, CDR2 FQDESV, per germline (reference sequence). V shed 5 bases and J shed 2 bases, with 12 bases lying between them. The CDR3 covers 14 residues. The CDR3 coding sequence is TGTGCCAGCAGCCGCTCACGGGCAAACACTGAAGCTTTCTTT. Residues: CASSRSRANTEAFF. The full variable domain, rest sourced from reference TRBV11-1 and TRBJ1-1, is EAEVAQSPRYKITEKSQAVAFWCDPISGHATLYWYRQILGQGPELLVQFQDESVVDDSQLPKDRFSAERLKGVDSTLKIQPAELGDSAMYLCASSRSRANTEAFFGQGTRLTVV.

This clonotype showed up many times. The V call is TRBV28, the J call TRBJ1-5; D not certain. Trimming cost V 5 bases and J 0 bases, with 5 bases left between them. CDR1 is MDHEN, CDR2 SYDVKM, per germline. CDR3 size: 13 residues. The DNA for the CDR3 is TGTGCCAGCAGTCGGGATAGCAATCAGCCCCAGCATTTT. Protein product: CASSRDSNQPQHF.

This clonotype showed up many times. The chain joins TRBV7-2 to TRBJ2-1; D perhaps matches TRBD2 (5 bases). Germline CDR1 reads SGHTA; CDR2 reads FQGNSA. V dropped 2 bases and J dropped 4 bases, with 9 bases sitting between them. The CDR3 contains 14 residues. In DNA form, the CDR3 reads TGTGCCAGCAGCTTAACAGCGGCTTACAATGAGCAGTTCTTC. It encodes CASSLTAAYNEQFF. Full variable domain (rest looked up from reference TRBV7-2 and TRBJ2-1): GAGVSQSPSNKVTEKGKDVELRCDPISGHTALYWYRQSLGQGLEFLIYFQGNSAPDKSGLPSDRFSAERTGGSVSTLTIQRTQQEDSAVYLCASSLTAAYNEQFFGPGTRLTVL.

This clonotype was observed at least ten times. The chain employs TRBV7-9 and TRBJ1-1, with 11 positions matching TRBD1. The CDR3 extends over 15 amino acids. The junction had 7 bases not matched to a gene; V was cut back by 5 bases and J by 5 bases. From germline, CDR1 is SEHNR and CDR2 FQNEAQ (reference sequence). The CDR3 region has the DNA TGTGCCAGCAGCCGCATGGGACAGGGGGAGACTGAAGCTTTCTTT. Translated: CASSRMGQGETEAFF.

This clonotype was counted ten times or more. The rearrangement uses TRBV11-2 and TRBJ1-4; 9 nucleotides line up with TRBD1. The CDR3 extends over 14 amino acids. The V segment lost 5 bases and the J segment 7 bases; nucleotides outside the gene matches: 5. Germline V lookup: CDR1 SGHAT, CDR2 FQNNGV. The CDR3 DNA is TGTGCCAGCAGCCCGACAGGGGGTGGTGAAAAACTGTTTTTT. Translated, it gives CASSPTGGGEKLFF. The complete variable domain, with remaining parts taken from reference TRBV11-2 and TRBJ1-4, reads EAGVAQSPRYKIIEKRQSVAFWCNPISGHATLYWYQQILGQGPKLLIQFQNNGVVDDSQLPKDRFSAERLKGVDSTLKIQPAKLEDSAVYLCASSPTGGGEKLFFGSGTQLSVL.

This clonotype has a count of ten or more. This sequence joins TRBV6-2 or TRBV6-3 and TRBJ2-1; D might be TRBD2 (5 bases). There are 11 residues in the CDR3. With 5 bases removed from V and 10 bases from J, the gap between germline ends came to 9 bases. Per the germline V gene, CDR1 is MNHEY and CDR2 is SVGEGT. CDR3 in amino acids: CASSPGREQFF. CDR3 DNA sequence: TGTGCCAGCAGTCCGGGGAGAGAGCAGTTCTTC.

The table lists this clonotype with many counts. The chain recombines TRBV3-1 with TRBJ2-5, with 8 bases matching TRBD2. The ends lost 1 base at V and 4 bases at J; junction bases unmatched: 2. The CDR3 contains 14 residues. Looked up from germline, CDR1 is LGHDT and CDR2 is YNNKEL (reference sequence). CDR3 bases: TGTGCCAGCAGCCAAGGCACTAGCGGAGAGACCCAGTACTTC. Amino acids: CASSQGTSGETQYF.

This clonotype was counted a few times. This chain connects TRBV28 to TRBJ2-3; D ambiguous. The V gene lost 7 bases and the J gene lost 4 bases, with 18 bases spanning the gap. Germline V CDR1 and CDR2: MDHEN, SYDVKM. This CDR3 has 15 amino acids. The CDR3 nucleotides read TGTGCCAGCATCGATAGCTCCGGAGACCCAGATACGCAGTATTTT. Protein sequence: CASIDSSGDPDTQYF.

This clonotype was observed at least ten times. The chain links TRBV3-1 to TRBJ1-1; D might be TRBD1 (5 bases). The CDR3 has 14 residues. V was clipped by 8 bases and J by 0 bases, with 13 bases between them. The germline V gene has CDR1 LGHDT and CDR2 YNNKEL (reference sequence). This chain's CDR3 is CASEERGMNTEAFF. CDR3 in DNA: TGTGCCAGCGAAGAGAGGGGCATGAACACTGAAGCTTTCTTT.

This clonotype was recorded at least ten times. This chain joins TRBV20-1 and TRBJ2-3, with 8 positions matching TRBD2. Unmatched junction bases numbered 10, after V lost 5 bases and J lost 9 bases. This CDR3 comprises 13 residues. The V gene's germline CDR1 is DFQATT and CDR2 SNEGSKA (reference sequence). This chain's CDR3 is CSASETSDGTQYF. CDR3 sequence (DNA): TGCAGTGCTTCCGAGACTAGCGACGGGACGCAGTATTTT.

This clonotype appeared many times. This rearrangement joins TRBV12-3 or TRBV12-4 to TRBJ2-7; D unclear. The CDR3 is 12 residues long. V dropped 6 bases and J dropped 9 bases, with 15 bases sitting between them. The CDR3, as DNA: TGTGCCAGCAGCCGTCAGACCGTAGTGCAGTACTTC. Translation: CASSRQTVVQYF.

This clonotype was picked up many times. This chain links TRBV5-5 with TRBJ1-6; a possible D gene is TRBD1 (5 bases). V shed 0 bases and J shed 7 bases, with 11 bases lying between them. Germline V CDR1 and CDR2: SGHKS, YYEKEE (reference sequence). CDR3 length: 15 residues. CDR3 amino acids: CASSLGLGVNSPLHF. The CDR3 region has the DNA TGTGCCAGCAGCTTGGGGTTGGGGGTGAATTCACCCCTCCACTTT.

This chain uses TRBV7-9 with TRBJ2-1; TRBD2 agrees at 12 bases. The CDR3 extends over 16 amino acids. J was trimmed by 6 bases and V by 3 bases; bases with no gene match: 6. Per germline, CDR1 SEHNR and CDR2 FQNEAQ (reference sequence). The CDR3 here is CASSLALAGGGNEQFF. Written as DNA, the CDR3 is TGTGCCAGCAGCTTGGCACTAGCGGGAGGAGGCAATGAGCAGTTCTTC. Complete variable domain (other parts from reference TRBV7-9 and TRBJ2-1): DTGVSQNPRHKITKRGQNVTFRCDPISEHNRLYWYRQTLGQGPEFLTYFQNEAQLEKSRLLSDRFSAERPKGSFSTLEIQRTEQGDSAMYLCASSLALAGGGNEQFFGPGTRLTVL.

Only a few counts were recorded for this clonotype. The rearrangement links TRBV25-1 to TRBJ1-1; 8 bases align to TRBD1. Germline values: CDR1 MGHDK, CDR2 SYGVNS. The CDR3 is 14 amino acids. V lost 5 bases and J lost 10; bases outside the gene matches: 12. The CDR3 region is CASSLTGARYGAFF. The DNA of the CDR3 is TGTGCCAGCAGTCTGACAGGGGCTAGGTATGGAGCTTTCTTT.

In its sample, this clonotype was seen a few times. This may arise from a read error, as a much more abundant clone is one base away. The chain is built from TRBV3-1 and TRBJ2-7, with no clear D. There are 13 residues in the CDR3. The germline V gene encodes CDR1 LGHDT and CDR2 YNNKEL (reference sequence). CDR3 DNA sequence: TGTGCCAGCATCCAAGGCTACGCCTACGAGCAGTACTTC. It yields the protein CASIQGYAYEQYF.

With regard to this clonotype: Given a much more abundant clone one base away, this may be a read error. The chain couples TRBV2 to TRBJ2-1, with 10 bases matching TRBD2. The J segment lost 8 bases and the V segment lost 6 bases, leaving 4 bases of the junction unmatched. The CDR3 loop spans 13 amino acids. Germline V gene data show CDR1 as SNHLY and CDR2 as FYNNEI. The CDR3 DNA sequence: TGTGCCAGCAGATCTAGCGGGAGCTATGAGCAGTTCTTC. Amino acid sequence: CASRSSGSYEQFF.

This clonotype was found many times. The chain employs TRBV29-1 and TRBJ2-2; TRBD1 agrees at 7 bases. The CDR3 runs to 13 residues. V lost 7 bases, J lost 3 bases, and 5 bases stayed unmatched. Germline V gene sequence: CDR1 SQVTM, CDR2 ANQGSEA. The CDR3 here is CSGGTAYTGELFF. DNA for the CDR3: TGCAGCGGTGGGACAGCTTACACCGGGGAGCTGTTTTTT.

This clonotype has only a few counts. The chain has TRBV5-8 and TRBJ1-1; the D is unclear. This CDR3 has 12 amino acids. CDR1 and CDR2 from the germline V gene are SGHTS and YDEGEE. Trimming stripped 0 bases from V and 9 bases from J, with 9 bases between. The CDR3, as DNA: TGTGCCAGCAGCTTGGGGGAGCTGCAAGCTTTCTTT. This translates into CASSLGELQAFF.

This clonotype was recorded at least ten times. J is TRBJ1-2 and V is TRBV7-2; tentative D call: TRBD1 (6 bases). This CDR3 spans 15 amino acids. The V end was cut by 2 bases, the J end by 4 bases, with 14 bases between. Germline V CDR1 and CDR2: SGHTA, FQGNSA. The CDR3: CASSLSQGPIYGYTF. CDR3 DNA sequence: TGTGCCAGCAGCTTAAGTCAGGGGCCAATCTATGGCTACACCTTC. The full variable domain, with the rest looked up from reference TRBV7-2 and TRBJ1-2, is GAGVSQSPSNKVTEKGKDVELRCDPISGHTALYWYRQSLGQGLEFLIYFQGNSAPDKSGLPSDRFSAERTGGSVSTLTIQRTQQEDSAVYLCASSLSQGPIYGYTFGSGTRLTVV.

This clonotype was detected ten times or more. The chain links TRBV20-1 to TRBJ1-1, with 7 positions matching TRBD1. The CDR3 extends over 14 amino acids. Germline values: CDR1 DFQATT, CDR2 SNEGSKA (reference sequence). V shed 5 bases and J 2 bases; nucleotides not matched to a gene: 8. The CDR3 here is CSAQSTGPNTEAFF. DNA of the CDR3: TGCAGTGCTCAGTCGACAGGGCCTAACACTGAAGCTTTCTTT.

The sample holds many counts of this clonotype. DNA of the CDR3: TGTGCTAGTGGTTCCACGGGCCGGAAGCAAGAGACCCAGTACTTC. This codes for CASGSTGRKQETQYF. The chain recombines TRBV12-5 with TRBJ2-5; the D is unclear. Trimming left V 4 bases short and J 2 bases short, with 14 bases between. The germline gives CDR1 LGHNT, CDR2 FRNRAP. The CDR3 totals 15 residues.

CDR3 sequence reads: CASSGSGTYNEQFF. The CDR3 DNA is TGTGCCAGCAGCGGTAGCGGGACTTACAATGAGCAGTTCTTC. This sequence joins TRBV7-9 and TRBJ2-1; 8 bases are a match to TRBD2. Germline CDR1 SEHNR, CDR2 FQNEAQ (reference sequence). V shed 5 bases and J 4 bases; nucleotides not matched to a gene: 4. The CDR3 runs 14 residues.

On this clonotype: A read error may be the cause here, since a much bigger clone is one base away. V gene TRBV28 combines with J gene TRBJ2-1; maybe TRBD1 (6 bases). Germline CDR1 reads MDHEN; CDR2 reads SYDVKM. Trimming took 9 bases from V and 9 from J, leaving 18 bases between them. The CDR3 has 13 residues. CDR3 nucleotide sequence: TGTGCCAGGCTTCCGGGCCAAGGGGGTGAGCAGTTCTTC. Its protein is CARLPGQGGEQFF. Complete variable domain (other parts from reference TRBV28 and TRBJ2-1): DVKVTQSSRYLVKRTGEKVFLECVQDMDHENMFWYRQDPGLGLRLIYFSYDVKMKEKGDIPEGYSVSREKKERFSLILESASTNQTSMYLCARLPGQGGEQFFGPGTRLTVL.

This clonotype was counted ten times or more. The chain uses TRBV29-1 and TRBJ2-7; 11 bases are shared with TRBD2. The CDR3 sequence is 13 residues long. Germline V gene data show CDR1 as SQVTM and CDR2 as ANQGSEA. V lost 6 bases, J lost 5 bases, and 6 bases stayed unmatched. The CDR3 sequence is CSVRLAGLNEQYF. The CDR3 nucleotides are TGCAGCGTACGACTAGCGGGATTGAACGAGCAGTACTTC.

Here the CDR3 DNA reads TGTGCCAGCAGCCAGGAGAGCGGAATCCCCTATAATTCACCCCTCCACTTT. It translates to CASSQESGIPYNSPLHF. V gene TRBV7-3 combines with J gene TRBJ1-6, with D unresolved. V was cut by 5 bases and J by 2 bases, with 16 bases left in between. Per germline, CDR1 SGHTA and CDR2 FQGTGA. This CDR3 spans 17 amino acids.

There are many counts of this clonotype. The chain combines TRBV7-6 with TRBJ1-5; D gene unclear. The CDR3 runs to 12 residues. Germline CDR1 SGHVS, CDR2 FNYEAQ. The V and J ends lost 5 bases and 4 bases respectively, with 6 bases between them. The CDR3 bases are TGTGCCAGCAGCCAACCGAATCAGCCCCAGCATTTT. As protein: CASSQPNQPQHF.

Note on this clonotype: Being one base from a much bigger clone, this may be a read error. The chain uses TRBV12-3 or TRBV12-4 and TRBJ2-3; TRBD2 aligns across 7 bases. The CDR3 is 14 amino acids. CDR3 loop: CVSSSLAVTDTQYF. CDR3 sequence (DNA): TGTGTCAGCAGTTCGCTAGCGGTAACAGATACGCAGTATTTT.

This clonotype was counted at least ten times. V is TRBV10-3 and J is TRBJ1-2; D remains unclear. Germline CDR1 is ENHRY and CDR2 is SYGVKD. Trimming pared 4 bases from V and 2 bases from J, leaving 23 bases between. The CDR3 contains 18 residues. CDR3 protein: CAISVGNVGRPGNYGYTF. The CDR3, as DNA: TGTGCCATCAGTGTCGGTAACGTCGGGAGACCGGGAAACTATGGCTACACCTTC.

This clonotype showed up many times. The V call is TRBV27, the J call TRBJ1-1, with 9 bases identical to TRBD1. Germline assignment: CDR1 MNHEY and CDR2 SMNVEV (reference sequence). V trimming: 5 bases; J trimming: 5 bases; junction bases outside the gene matches: 6. This CDR3 contains 14 residues. The CDR3: CASSPGTGRTEAFF. The DNA of the CDR3 is TGTGCCAGCAGTCCCGGGACAGGGAGGACTGAAGCTTTCTTT.